This T cell receptor beta chain was recovered during a study of T cells in Graves' hyperthyroidism and ophthalmopathy (dated by TCRdb to the late 2010s). Regarding the research as a whole: Peripheral blood samples were taken at the time of initial diagnosis, prior to any treatment. To identify TCR V-J signatures that set the groups apart, the researchers used a discovery cohort of about a hundred patients, made up of under 50 with Graves' ophthalmopathy and some 60 with stable Graves' hyperthyroidism. Whether ophthalmopathy could be predicted prospectively was tested in an independent validation cohort made up of approximately 19 hyperthyroidism patients plus 17 patients who later progressed to ophthalmopathy. The roughly 100 discovery patients were randomly divided into training and test sets at a 7:3 ratio. In addition, the study compared T-cell repertoires in thyroid tissue and in blood from roughly 6 Graves' hyperthyroidism patients. After blood sampling, hyperthyroidism patients were treated with methimazole at a starting dose of 30 mg daily, and ophthalmopathy patients were treated with high-dose intravenous methylprednisolone. TCR Vbeta CDR3 sequencing of 140 or so peripheral blood samples (fewer than 45 ophthalmopathy, approximately 80 hyperthyroidism and around 17 progressor patients) is reported in the paper.

The paper as a whole reports these results and caveats: Most expanded thyroid clonotypes (frequency above 0.001) were also detected in blood, a finding suggesting that blood repertoires may reflect thyroid immune responses. A model built on a 13 V-J signature distinguished ophthalmopathy from stable hyperthyroidism, reaching 85% to 90% sensitivity and under 84% specificity in cross-validation and 80%/75% in testing. No statistical method was used to fix the sample size in advance, and group allocation was not hidden from the investigators. In validation, the model predicted progression to ophthalmopathy a median of approximately 6.3 months before onset, with about 70% sensitivity and nearly 75% specificity.

This clonotype was observed at least ten times. Its specific antigen is unknown. There are no base qualities to consult, and no much larger clone falls within one base. Moderately to severely active disease, a Clinical Activity Score of at least 3, a NOSPECS grade of at least 4, and a duration under 3 months were present in ophthalmopathy patients. Exclusion was applied to patients with uncontrolled infections, other autoimmune diseases, pregnancy or lactation. Clinical symptoms, serum thyroxine and TRAb, thyroid ultrasound, and orbital computed tomography formed the basis for the diagnoses. PBMCs were separated from approximately 10 ml of fresh peripheral blood using Ficoll-Paque density gradient centrifugation. Total RNA was extracted using Trizol reagent, and RNA quality was assessed on an Agilent 2100 Bioanalyzer. The CDR3 sequence holds 12 residues, the cysteine and phenylalanine included. Left in the record is the CDR3 DNA by itself, 36 bases read in frame from the first base. The germline V gene (reference sequence) supplies CDR1 MNHEY and CDR2 SMNVEV. V is shortened by 7 bases, J by 10 bases, and the region joining them spans 11 bases.

TCR beta CDR3 regions were amplified from RNA transcripts. The TCR CDR3 was subjected to a first round of RT-PCR using the HTBI primer set and the Qiagen OneStep RT-PCR kit. A second multiplex PCR round built the libraries, followed by size selection and purification. The libraries were sequenced on an Illumina HiSeq2000 using paired-end 100 bp reads. From the authors' description of their analysis: SOAPnuke was used to process the raw data, with reads discarded if the reads contained adapters or uncalled bases, had a mean Phred below 15, or lacked an exact constant-primer or identifier match. High-quality paired reads were merged with COPE v1.2.5, and unique nucleotide sequences were defined as clonotypes. Clonotypes were aligned to IMGT TRBV, TRBD and TRBJ reference segments using MiTCR v1.1. Only V-J combinations with frequency above 0.0001, covering approximately 99% of repertoires, were analysed. The TCS score was defined as the ratio of F50 (clonal expansion) to E x V (chaos), calculated using BLOSUM62-based TCRdist between CDR3 peptides within each V-J. Welch's t-statistics and random forest reduced approximately 520 V-J features to roughly 13, which were used in a naive Bayes classifier (R e1071). The public sequencing data were trimmed at Q25 with fastp and processed into clonotypes with MiXCR by TCRdb, which kept only in-frame beta chains. Every distinct CDR3 protein forms one entry, paired with its most common genes and DNA. These V and J calls are TCRdb output, not the study's own analysis. Present in this sample are around 520,000 distinct CDR3 sequences, roughly a quarter of which were seen just once. The ten largest clones add up to approximately 11% of the sample.

The rearrangement joined TRBV27 to TRBJ1-6; TRBD1 is possibly the D segment (5 matching bases). The specimen sequenced was blood. This receptor was identified in a woman younger than 45 with Graves' ophthalmopathy. At the DNA level, the sequence is TGTGCCAGCACCGCTCGGGGCTCACCCCTCCACTTT. It translates to CASTARGSPLHF.